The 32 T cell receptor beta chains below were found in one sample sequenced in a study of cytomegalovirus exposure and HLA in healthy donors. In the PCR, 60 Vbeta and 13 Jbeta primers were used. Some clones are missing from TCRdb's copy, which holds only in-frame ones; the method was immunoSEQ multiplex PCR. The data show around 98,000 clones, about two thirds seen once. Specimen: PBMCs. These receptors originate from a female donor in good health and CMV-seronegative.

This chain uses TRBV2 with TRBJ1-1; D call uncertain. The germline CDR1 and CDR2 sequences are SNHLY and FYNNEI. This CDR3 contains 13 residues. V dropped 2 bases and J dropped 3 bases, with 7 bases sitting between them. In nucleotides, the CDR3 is TGTGCCAGCAGTGAATCGGAGGACACTGAAGCTTTCTTT. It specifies CASSESEDTEAFF. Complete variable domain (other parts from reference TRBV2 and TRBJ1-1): EPEVTQTPSHQVTQMGQEVILRCVPISNHLYFYWYRQILGQKVEFLVSFYNNEISEKSEIFDDQFSVERPDGSNFTLKIRSTKLEDSAMYFCASSESEDTEAFFGQGTRLTVV.

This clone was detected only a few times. CDR3 in amino acids: CASTRDENTGELFF. CDR3 coding DNA: TGTGCCAGCACGCGGGACGAAAACACCGGGGAGCTGTTTTTT. The V gene is TRBV6-5, the J gene TRBJ2-2, with TRBD2 as a possible D gene (6 bases). V lost 7 bases and J 2 bases, leaving 11 bases between the germline ends. The CDR3 is 14 residues long. Germline CDR1 is MNHEY and CDR2 is SVGAGI.

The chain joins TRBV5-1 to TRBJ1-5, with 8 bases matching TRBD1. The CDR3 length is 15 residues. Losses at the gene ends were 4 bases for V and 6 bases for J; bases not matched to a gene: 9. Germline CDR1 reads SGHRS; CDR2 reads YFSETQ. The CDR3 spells CASSPVTGEGQPQHF. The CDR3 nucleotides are TGCGCCAGCAGCCCGGTGACAGGGGAAGGTCAGCCCCAGCATTTT.

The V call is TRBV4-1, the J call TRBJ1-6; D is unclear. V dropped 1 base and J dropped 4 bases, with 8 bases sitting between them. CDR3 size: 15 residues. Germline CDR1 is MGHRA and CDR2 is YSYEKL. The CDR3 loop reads CASSQGLEYNSPLHF. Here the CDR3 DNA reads TGCGCCAGCAGCCAAGGATTAGAATATAATTCACCCCTCCACTTT.

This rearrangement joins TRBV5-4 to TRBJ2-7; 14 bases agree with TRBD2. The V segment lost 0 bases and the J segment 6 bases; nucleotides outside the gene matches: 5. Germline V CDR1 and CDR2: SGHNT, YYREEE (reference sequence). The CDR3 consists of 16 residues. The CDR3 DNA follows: TGTGCCAGCAGCTTGGGGGGACTAGCGGGAGCCCTCGAGCAGTACTTC. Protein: CASSLGGLAGALEQYF. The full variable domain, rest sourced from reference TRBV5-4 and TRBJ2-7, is ETGVTQSPTHLIKTRGQQVTLRCSSQSGHNTVSWYQQALGQGPQFIFQYYREEENGRGNFPPRFSGLQFPNYSSELNVNALELDDSALYLCASSLGGLAGALEQYFGPGTRLTVT.

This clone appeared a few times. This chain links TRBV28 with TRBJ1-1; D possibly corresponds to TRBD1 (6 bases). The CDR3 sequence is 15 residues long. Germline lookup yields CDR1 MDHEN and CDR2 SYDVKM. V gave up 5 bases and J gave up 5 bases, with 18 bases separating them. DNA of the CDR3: TGTGCCAGCAGTACCCGAGGAGAGGGGGAAACTGAAGCTTTCTTT. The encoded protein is CASSTRGEGETEAFF.

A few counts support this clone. Written as DNA, the CDR3 is TGTGCCAGCAGCTTGGCTAGCGTCTCCTACGAGCAGTACTTC. Its translation: CASSLASVSYEQYF. The genes are TRBV5-8 and TRBJ2-7, with a weak D call TRBD2 (6 bases). Germline CDR1 is SGHTS and CDR2 is YDEGEE. Between the trimmed V and J ends, which lost 0 bases and 0 bases, there was a span of 7 bases. The length of the CDR3 is 14 residues.

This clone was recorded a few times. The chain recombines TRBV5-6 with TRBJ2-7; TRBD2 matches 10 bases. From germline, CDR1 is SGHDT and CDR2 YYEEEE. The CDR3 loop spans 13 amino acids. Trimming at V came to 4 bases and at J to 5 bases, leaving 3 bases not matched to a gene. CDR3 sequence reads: CASSQLAGNEQYF. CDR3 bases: TGTGCCAGCAGCCAACTAGCGGGAAACGAGCAGTACTTC.

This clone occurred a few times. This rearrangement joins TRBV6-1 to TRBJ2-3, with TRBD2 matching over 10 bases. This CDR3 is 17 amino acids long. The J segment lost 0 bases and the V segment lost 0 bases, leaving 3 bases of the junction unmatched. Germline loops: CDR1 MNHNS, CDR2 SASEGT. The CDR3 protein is CASSEARTSGSTDTQYF. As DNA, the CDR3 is TGTGCCAGCAGTGAAGCGCGGACTAGCGGAAGCACAGATACGCAGTATTTT.

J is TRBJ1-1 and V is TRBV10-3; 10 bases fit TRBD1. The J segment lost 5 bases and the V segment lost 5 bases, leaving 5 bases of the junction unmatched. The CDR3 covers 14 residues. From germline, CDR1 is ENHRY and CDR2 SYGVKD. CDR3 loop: CAISPGQGGTEAFF. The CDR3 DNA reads TGTGCCATCAGTCCCGGACAGGGGGGGACTGAAGCTTTCTTT.

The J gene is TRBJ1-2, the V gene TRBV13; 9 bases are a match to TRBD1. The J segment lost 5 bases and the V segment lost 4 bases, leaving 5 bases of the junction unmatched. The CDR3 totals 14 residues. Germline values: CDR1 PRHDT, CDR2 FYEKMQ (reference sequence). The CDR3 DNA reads TGTGCCAGCAGCTCACAGGGGGCTTGGTATGGCTACACCTTC. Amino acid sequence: CASSSQGAWYGYTF.

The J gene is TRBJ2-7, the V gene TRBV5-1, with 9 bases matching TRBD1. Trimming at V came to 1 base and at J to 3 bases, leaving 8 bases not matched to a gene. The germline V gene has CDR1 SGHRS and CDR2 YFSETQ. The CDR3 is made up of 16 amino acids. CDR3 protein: CASSLLTRDRDYEQYF. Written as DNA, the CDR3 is TGCGCCAGCAGCTTGCTCACTCGGGACAGGGACTACGAGCAGTACTTC. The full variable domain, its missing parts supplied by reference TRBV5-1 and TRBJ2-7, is KAGVTQTPRYLIKTRGQQVTLSCSPISGHRSVSWYQQTPGQGLQFLFEYFSETQRNKGNFPGRFSGRQFSNSRSEMNVSTLELGDSALYLCASSLLTRDRDYEQYFGPGTRLTVT.

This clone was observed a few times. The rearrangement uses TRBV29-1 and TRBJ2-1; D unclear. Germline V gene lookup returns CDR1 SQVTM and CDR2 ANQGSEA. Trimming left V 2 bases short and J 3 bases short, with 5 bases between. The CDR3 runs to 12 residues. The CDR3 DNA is TGCAGCGTTGAACCGTTCTACAATGAGCAGTTCTTC. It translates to CSVEPFYNEQFF.

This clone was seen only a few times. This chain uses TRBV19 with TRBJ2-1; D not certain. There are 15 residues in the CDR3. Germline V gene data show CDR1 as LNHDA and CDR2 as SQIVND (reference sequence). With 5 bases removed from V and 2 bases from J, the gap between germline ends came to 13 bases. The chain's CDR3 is CASSEEPFPYNEQFF. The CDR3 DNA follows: TGTGCCAGTAGTGAAGAGCCCTTCCCCTACAATGAGCAGTTCTTC.

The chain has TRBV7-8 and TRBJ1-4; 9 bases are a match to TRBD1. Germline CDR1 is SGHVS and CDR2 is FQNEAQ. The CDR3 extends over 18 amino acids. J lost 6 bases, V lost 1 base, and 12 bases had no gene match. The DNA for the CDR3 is TGTGCCAGCAGCTTAGAGGTTGGAGGGGGACAGGGACATGAAAAACTGTTTTTT. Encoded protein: CASSLEVGGGQGHEKLFF. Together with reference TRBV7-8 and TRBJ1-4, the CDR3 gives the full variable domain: GAGVSQSPRYKVAKRGQDVALRCDPISGHVSLFWYQQALGQGPEFLTYFQNEAQLDKSGLPSDRFFAERPEGSVSTLKIQRTQQEDSAVYLCASSLEVGGGQGHEKLFFGSGTQLSVL.

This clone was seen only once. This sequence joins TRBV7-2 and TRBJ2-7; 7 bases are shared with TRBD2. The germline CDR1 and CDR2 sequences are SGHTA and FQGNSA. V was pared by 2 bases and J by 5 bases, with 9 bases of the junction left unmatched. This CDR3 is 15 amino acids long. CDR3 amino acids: CASSLPPGGGNEQYF. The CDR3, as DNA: TGTGCCAGCAGCTTACCCCCGGGGGGAGGAAACGAGCAGTACTTC.

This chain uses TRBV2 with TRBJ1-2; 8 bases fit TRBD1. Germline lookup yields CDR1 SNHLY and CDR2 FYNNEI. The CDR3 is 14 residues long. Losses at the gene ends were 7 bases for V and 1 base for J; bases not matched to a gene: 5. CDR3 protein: CASTRQGSNYGYTF. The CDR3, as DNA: TGTGCCAGCACTAGACAGGGGAGTAACTATGGCTACACCTTC.

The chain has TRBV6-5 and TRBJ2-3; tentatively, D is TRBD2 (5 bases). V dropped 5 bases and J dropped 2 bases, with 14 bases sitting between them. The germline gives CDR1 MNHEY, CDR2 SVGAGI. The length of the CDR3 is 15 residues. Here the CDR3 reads CASSRRGLNTDTQYF. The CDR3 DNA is TGTGCCAGCAGTCGACGAGGACTGAACACAGATACGCAGTATTTT.

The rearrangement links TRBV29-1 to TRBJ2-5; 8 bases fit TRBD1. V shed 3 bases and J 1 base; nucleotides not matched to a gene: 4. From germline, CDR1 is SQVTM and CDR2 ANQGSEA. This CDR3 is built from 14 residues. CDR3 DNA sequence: TGCAGCGTTGACCTGGGACAGGTCCAAGAGACCCAGTACTTC. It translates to CSVDLGQVQETQYF. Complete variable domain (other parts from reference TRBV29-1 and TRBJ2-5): SAVISQKPSRDICQRGTSLTIQCQVDSQVTMMFWYRQQPGQSLTLIATANQGSEATYESGFVIDKFPISRPNLTFSTLTVSNMSPEDSSIYLCSVDLGQVQETQYFGPGTRLLVL.

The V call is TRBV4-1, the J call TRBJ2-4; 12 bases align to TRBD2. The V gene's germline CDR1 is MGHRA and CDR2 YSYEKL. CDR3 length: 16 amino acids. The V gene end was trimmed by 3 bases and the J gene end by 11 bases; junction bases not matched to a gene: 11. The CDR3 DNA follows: TGCGCCAGCAGCCACCTAGCGGGGGGGCCAGAGGGGGTTCAGTACTTC. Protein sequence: CASSHLAGGPEGVQYF.

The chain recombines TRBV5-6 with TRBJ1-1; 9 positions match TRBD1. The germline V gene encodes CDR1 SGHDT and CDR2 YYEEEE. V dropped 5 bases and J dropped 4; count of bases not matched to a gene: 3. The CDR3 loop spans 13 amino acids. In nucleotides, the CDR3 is TGTGCCAGCAGTTGGGACAGGGTCACTGAAGCTTTCTTT. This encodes CASSWDRVTEAFF.

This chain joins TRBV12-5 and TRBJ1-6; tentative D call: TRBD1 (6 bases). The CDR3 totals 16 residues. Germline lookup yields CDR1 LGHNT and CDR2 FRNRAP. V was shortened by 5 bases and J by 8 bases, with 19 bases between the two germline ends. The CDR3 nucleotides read TGTGCTAGTGGTCTCCTGAGAGGGACAATAGATTCACCCCTCCACTTT. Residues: CASGLLRGTIDSPLHF.

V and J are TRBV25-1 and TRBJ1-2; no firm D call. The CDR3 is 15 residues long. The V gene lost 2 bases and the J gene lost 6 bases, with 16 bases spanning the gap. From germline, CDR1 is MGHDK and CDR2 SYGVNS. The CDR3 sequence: CASSEGEGLDHGYTF. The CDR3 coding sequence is TGTGCCAGCAGTGAAGGCGAGGGTTTGGATCATGGCTACACCTTC.

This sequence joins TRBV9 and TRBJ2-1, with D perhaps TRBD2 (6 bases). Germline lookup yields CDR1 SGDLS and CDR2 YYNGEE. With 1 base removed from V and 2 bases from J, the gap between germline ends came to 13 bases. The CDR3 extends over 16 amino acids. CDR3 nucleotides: TGTGCCAGCAGCGTAATTGATGCGGGACCCTACAATGAGCAGTTCTTC. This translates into CASSVIDAGPYNEQFF.

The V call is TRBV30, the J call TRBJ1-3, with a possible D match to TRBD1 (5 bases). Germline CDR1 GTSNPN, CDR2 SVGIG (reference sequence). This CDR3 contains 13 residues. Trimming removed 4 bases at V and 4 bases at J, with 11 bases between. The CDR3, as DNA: TGTGCCTGGACGAAAGACAGAGGAAACACCATATATTTT. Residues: CAWTKDRGNTIYF.

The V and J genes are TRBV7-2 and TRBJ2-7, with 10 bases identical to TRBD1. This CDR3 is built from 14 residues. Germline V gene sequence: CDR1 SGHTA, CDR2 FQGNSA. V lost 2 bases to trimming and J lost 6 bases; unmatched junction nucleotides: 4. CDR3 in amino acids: CASSLFRTGGEQYF. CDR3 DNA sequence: TGTGCCAGCAGCTTATTCCGGACAGGGGGCGAGCAGTACTTC.

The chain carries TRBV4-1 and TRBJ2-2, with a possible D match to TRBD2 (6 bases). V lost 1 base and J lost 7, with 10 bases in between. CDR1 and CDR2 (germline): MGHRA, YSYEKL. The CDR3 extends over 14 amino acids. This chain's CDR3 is CASSQVGRNGELFF. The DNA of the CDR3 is TGCGCCAGCAGCCAAGTAGGGAGGAACGGGGAGCTGTTTTTT.

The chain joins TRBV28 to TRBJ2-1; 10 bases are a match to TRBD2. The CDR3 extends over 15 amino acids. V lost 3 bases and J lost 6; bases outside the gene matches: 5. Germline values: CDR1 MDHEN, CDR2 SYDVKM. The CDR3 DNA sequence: TGTGCCAGCAGTTTGGGGACTAGCGAGCCCAATGAGCAGTTCTTC. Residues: CASSLGTSEPNEQFF.

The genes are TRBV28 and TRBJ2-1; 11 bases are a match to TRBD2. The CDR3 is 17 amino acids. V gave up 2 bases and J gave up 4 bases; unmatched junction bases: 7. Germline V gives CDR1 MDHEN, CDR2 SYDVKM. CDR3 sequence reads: CASSLLAGGGLYNEQFF. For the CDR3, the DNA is TGTGCCAGCAGTTTACTAGCGGGAGGAGGCCTTTACAATGAGCAGTTCTTC.

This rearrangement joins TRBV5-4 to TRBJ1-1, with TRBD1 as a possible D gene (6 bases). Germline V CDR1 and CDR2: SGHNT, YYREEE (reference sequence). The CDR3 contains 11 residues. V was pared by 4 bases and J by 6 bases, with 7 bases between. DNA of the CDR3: TGTGCCAGCAGCGGGGGCTCTGAAGCTTTCTTT. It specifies CASSGGSEAFF. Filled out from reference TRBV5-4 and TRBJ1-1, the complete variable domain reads ETGVTQSPTHLIKTRGQQVTLRCSSQSGHNTVSWYQQALGQGPQFIFQYYREEENGRGNFPPRFSGLQFPNYSSELNVNALELDDSALYLCASSGGSEAFFGQGTRLTVV.

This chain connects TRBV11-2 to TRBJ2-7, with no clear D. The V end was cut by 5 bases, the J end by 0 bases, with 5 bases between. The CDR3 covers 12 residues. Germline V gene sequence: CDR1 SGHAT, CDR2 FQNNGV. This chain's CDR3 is CASSPFSYEQYF. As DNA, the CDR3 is TGTGCCAGCAGCCCCTTCTCCTACGAGCAGTACTTC.

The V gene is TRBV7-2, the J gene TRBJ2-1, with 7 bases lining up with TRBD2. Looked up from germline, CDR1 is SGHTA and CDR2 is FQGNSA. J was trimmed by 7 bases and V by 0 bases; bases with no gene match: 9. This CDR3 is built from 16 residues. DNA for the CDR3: TGTGCCAGCAGCTTAGCCGGGACGCCCGGGAGGAATGAGCAGTTCTTC. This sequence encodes CASSLAGTPGRNEQFF.